This T cell receptor beta chain was sequenced in a study of response to subunit inactivated influenza vaccine. Study-level points and caveats: Every seasonal influenza vaccination brings in few new T cells, the authors suggested.

There are many counts of this clonotype. Its antigen is as yet unknown. The CDR3 is 14 residues long. Per the germline V gene, CDR1 is LNHDA and CDR2 is SQIVND (reference sequence). The germline V and J ends were trimmed by 5 bases and 2 bases, with 12 bases remaining between them. TCRdb independently ran MiXCR on the RT-PCR reads; one entry per CDR3 protein. The data hold a few hundred thousand distinct CDR3 sequences, with around a fifth observed a single time. This specimen was PBMCs from blood, taken 21 months after vaccination. The TCR originated in a man aged 50 to 69 who received an inactivated influenza vaccine. J is TRBJ1-2 and V is TRBV19; a possible D gene is TRBD1 (5 bases). The CDR3 DNA is TGTGCCAGTAGTTTTGGGACGGGGAACTATGGCTACACCTTC. This translates into CASSFGTGNYGYTF. Drawing the rest from reference TRBV19 and TRBJ1-2, the complete variable domain is DGGITQSPKYLFRKEGQNVTLSCEQNLNHDAMYWYRQDPGQGLRLIYYSQIVNDFQKGDIAEGYSVSREKKESFPLTVTSAQKNPTAFYLCASSFGTGNYGYTFGSGTRLTVV.